This T cell receptor beta chain was recovered during a study of shared clonotypes between healthy human individuals. Study-level information: Per donor, CD8 memory used one plate, CD8 naive used two, CD4 memory used three and CD4 naive used three. Study findings and constraints: Sorted-subset samples were not fully sequenced, rarefaction indicated.

Comment on this clone: Its antigen is unknown.

Some clones are missing from TCRdb's copy, which holds only in-frame ones; the method was immunoSEQ multiplex PCR. In the table there are 2,500,000 or so clones, over 85% of which are singletons. The CDR3 has 9 amino acids. The germline V gene has CDR1 WNHNN and CDR2 SYGVQD (reference sequence). Trimming cost V 11 bases and J 14 bases, with 15 bases left between them. Sequenced: naive CD4+ T cells sorted from blood. The subset: CD45RA+ positively selected. The TCR was taken from a man aged 18 to 29 in good health. This chain links TRBV10-1 with TRBJ2-5, with D hard to call. CDR3 residues: CALRCSRYF. The CDR3 DNA reads as TGCGCCCTCAGGTGTTCACGCTACTTC.